This T cell receptor beta chain originates from a study of vaccination and CD4 T cells after COVID-19. Study-wide background: By nasal swab PCR, the convalescent patients were SARS-CoV-2 positive, with 9 or 10 mild cases and one severe.

Treatment denoted: approximately nine-day PBMC culture with coronavirus spike peptide pools or control peptides (ViraFEST assay). Germline CDR1 and CDR2: MNHNS and SASEGT. This CDR3 is built from 15 residues. Deletions cut 6 bases from V and 0 bases from J, with 12 bases between. As for this clonotype: Its target is not known.

At the Johns Hopkins FTIC core, DNA taken from cultured CD4+ T cells was sequenced by way of the Oncomine TCR Beta short-read assay. Genomic DNA was extracted from cultured CD4+ T cells. A single record per CDR3 protein comes from TCRdb applying MiXCR to the PCR reads. The table has tens of thousands of distinct CDR3 sequences, around 62% seen once. This chain links TRBV6-1 with TRBJ1-3; D is uncertain. The clonotype was recovered from a human donor who had recovered from COVID-19. Sequencing used CD4+ T cells from blood, cultured in vitro. In DNA, the CDR3 is TGTGCCAGCAGGCCCGACGGCAGCTCTGGAAACACCATATATTTT. It is translated as CASRPDGSSGNTIYF.